A selection of T cell receptor beta chains follows, all from one sample in a study of blood T cell repertoires in COVID-19. Sequencing used immunoSEQ multiplex PCR; TCRdb keeps in-frame clones, though not all of them. This sample has 200,000 to 250,000 clones; 87% occur once, and the top ten carry under 14%. The sequenced sample was PBMCs or T cells enriched from blood (not recorded which). All receptors come from a man between 25 and 39 years old who had recovered from COVID-19. Each CDR3 is given with its conserved first and last residue. A D gene is named only where the DNA matches it firmly. Size is stated for part of the rows, as once, few or many counts, or as a class when the clone is expanded.

abundance	d_gene	v_gene	j_gene	CDR3nt	CDR3aa
.	.	TRBV25-1	TRBJ2-2	TGTGCCACCAGACAGAGCACCGGGGAGCTGTTTTTT	CATRQSTGELFF
.	TRBD1	TRBV29-1	TRBJ2-3	TGCAGCGTTGAAGACCGGGACAGGGGGCCTGATACGCAGTATTTT	CSVEDRDRGPDTQYF
.	.	TRBV3-1/TRBV3-2	TRBJ1-1	TGTGCCAGCAGCCAAGTATGGGGGCGAAGGACTGAAGCTTTCTTT	CASSQVWGRRTEAFF
.	TRBD2	TRBV18	TRBJ2-7	TGTGCCAGCCGGGGAGGGACTAGTACTTCGATTGTGGGCGAGCAGTACTTC	CASRGGTSTSIVGEQYF
.	.	TRBV9	TRBJ2-1	TGTGCCAGCAGCGCCTCGACAGGCTACAATGAGCAGTTCTTC	CASSASTGYNEQFF
many	TRBD1	TRBV7-9	TRBJ1-1	TGTGCCAGCAGCCCTTCGGCAGGGGGGAAGGCTTTCTTT	CASSPSAGGKAFF
.	TRBD1	TRBV3-1/TRBV3-2	TRBJ1-1	TGTGCCAGCACCCCCAGGACAGGGAGCACTGAAGCTTTCTTT	CASTPRTGSTEAFF
.	.	TRBV28	TRBJ2-5	TGTGCCAGCAGTTTATCAGGGGAGGAGACCCAGTACTTC	CASSLSGEETQYF
.	.	TRBV5-1	TRBJ2-3	TGCGCCAGCAGCTTGGGGGCCGAGCGCACAGATACGCAGTATTTT	CASSLGAERTDTQYF
.	.	TRBV2	TRBJ2-5	TGTGCCAGCAGCCGAGCTTCATCCCAAGAGACCCAGTACTTC	CASSRASSQETQYF
.	.	TRBV6-4	TRBJ1-2	TGTGCCAGCAGTGACTCGACGGGGGATTTAAAAGGCTACACCTTC	CASSDSTGDLKGYTF
.	.	TRBV27	TRBJ1-1	TGTGCCAGCAGTTCGGCCGGGTATCTCGCTGAAGCTTTCTTT	CASSSAGYLAEAFF
.	TRBD1	TRBV4-1	TRBJ1-2	TGCGCCAGCAGCCTTACCTACCGGGACAGGGACTATGGCTACACCTTC	CASSLTYRDRDYGYTF
once	.	TRBV6-2/TRBV6-3	TRBJ1-1	TGTGCCAGCAGTTACTCAGGCTTTTTGGGCGCTTTCTTT	CASSYSGFLGAFF
.	.	TRBV10-3	TRBJ2-1	TGTGCCATCAGCGCCGGGAAATACAATGAGCAGTTCTTC	CAISAGKYNEQFF
.	.	TRBV28	TRBJ2-1	TGTGCCAGCAGTTTGTCAGGGAACGGCCCCTACAATGAGCAGTTCTTC	CASSLSGNGPYNEQFF
.	.	TRBV3-1/TRBV3-2	TRBJ2-7	TGTGCCAGCAGCCAAGGTTTTGGCGGGGCGACCTACGAGCAGTACTTC	CASSQGFGGATYEQYF
once	.	TRBV2	TRBJ2-1	TGTGCCAGCAGCCAAGGGGTTAGCTACTACAATGAGCAGTTCTTC	CASSQGVSYYNEQFF
.	.	TRBV30	TRBJ1-1	TGTGCCTGGAGTCCAAACAGGCGCCTGAACACTGAAGCTTTCTTT	CAWSPNRRLNTEAFF
.	.	TRBV5-6	TRBJ1-5	TGTGCCAGCAGCTTCACCACAGGGATCAATCAGCCCCAGCATTTT	CASSFTTGINQPQHF
once	.	TRBV5-5	TRBJ2-1	TGTGCCAGCAACGGGGAAACCTACAATGAGCAGTTCTTC	CASNGETYNEQFF
once	.	TRBV5-1	TRBJ1-1	TGCGCCAGCAGTAATTCAGGGCACCCTAAGGAAGCTTTCTTT	CASSNSGHPKEAFF
.	.	TRBV18	TRBJ2-7	TGTGCCAGCTCACCAAGTTCAGGGGCCTACGAGCAGTACTTC	CASSPSSGAYEQYF
once	.	TRBV6-5	TRBJ2-1	TGTGCCAGCAGCCCAGGAGGCTTGGAGCAGTTCTTC	CASSPGGLEQFF
.	TRBD2	TRBV18	TRBJ2-2	TGTGCCAGCTCAGGTCTAGCGGCCCGCCTTACCACCGGGGAGCTGTTTTTT	CASSGLAARLTTGELFF
.	.	TRBV30	TRBJ1-2	TGTGCCTGCGCGACAGTTAACTATGGCTACACCTTC	CACATVNYGYTF